One sample yielded the 7 T cell receptor beta chains listed below, sequenced in a study of CD8 T cells in ankylosing spondylitis. TCRdb reprocessed the 5' RACE reads via MiXCR and lists one record per CDR3 protein. The data show around 160,000 distinct CDR3 sequences, roughly 12% seen once. Sequencing was done on a sample of blood, either unsorted or a sorted T cell fraction (not recorded which). The receptors were gathered from a male donor with ankylosing spondylitis or in good health (not recorded which).

The CDR3 protein is CASSQAGGGVNEQFF. The CDR3 DNA is TGTGCCAGCAGTCAAGCGGGAGGTGGTGTCAATGAGCAGTTCTTC. The chain carries TRBV6-2 or TRBV6-3 and TRBJ2-1, with 9 bases identical to TRBD2. Germline V lookup: CDR1 MNHEY, CDR2 SVGEGT. The CDR3 contains 15 residues. V gave up 5 bases and J gave up 6 bases; unmatched junction bases: 8.

CDR3 coding DNA: TGTGCCAGCAGTCTAGCAAGACCGGGACCCAACTACAATGAGCAGTTCTTC. Translating gives CASSLARPGPNYNEQFF. V gene TRBV28 combines with J gene TRBJ2-1; D tentatively reads TRBD1 or TRBD2 (5 bases each). The CDR3 is 17 amino acids. V lost 5 bases and J 3 bases, leaving 20 bases between the germline ends. CDR1 and CDR2 (germline): MDHEN, SYDVKM.

In this sample, this clonotype turned up a few times. The V and J genes are TRBV6-1 and TRBJ2-3; TRBD2 aligns across 7 bases. V shed 5 bases and J 8 bases; nucleotides not matched to a gene: 16. The CDR3 sequence is 16 residues long. Germline CDR1 and CDR2: MNHNS and SASEGT. Here the CDR3 reads CASSPFPSGVGGTQYF. As DNA, the CDR3 is TGTGCCAGCAGTCCCTTTCCCAGCGGGGTTGGTGGTACGCAGTATTTT.

This clonotype was observed many times. V gene TRBV12-3 or TRBV12-4 combines with J gene TRBJ2-1; 11 positions match TRBD2. The CDR3 extends over 16 amino acids. V was pared by 5 bases and J by 4 bases, with 7 bases of the junction left unmatched. The CDR3 region is CASSPLAGGPYNEQFF. Here the CDR3 DNA reads TGTGCCAGCAGTCCGCTAGCGGGAGGCCCATACAATGAGCAGTTCTTC.

This clonotype was counted at least ten times. The CDR3 sequence: CATSDPAEGGYNEQFF. The CDR3 DNA reads as TGTGCCACCAGTGACCCTGCCGAGGGCGGCTACAATGAGCAGTTCTTC. The V call is TRBV24-1, the J call TRBJ2-1, with D perhaps matching TRBD2 (5 bases). CDR1 and CDR2 from the germline V gene are KGHDR and SFDVKD. This CDR3 is built from 16 residues. V shed 4 bases and J shed 3 bases, with 15 bases lying between them.

Turning to this clonotype: A much more abundant neighbour one base away suggests this may be a read error. The rearrangement links TRBV14 to TRBJ2-2; D not resolved. Germline values: CDR1 SGHDN, CDR2 FVKESK. The CDR3 totals 15 residues. The V and J ends lost 4 bases and 6 bases respectively, with 15 bases between them. This CDR3 is CASSRVLHLAGELFF. The CDR3 DNA is TGTGCCAGCAGCCGGGTCCTTCATTTAGCCGGGGAGCTGTTTTTT. The full variable domain, its missing parts supplied by reference TRBV14 and TRBJ2-2, is EAGVTQFPSHSVIEKGQTVTLRCDPISGHDNLYWYRRVMGKEIKFLLHFVKESKQDESGMPNNRFLAERTGGTYSTLKVQPAELEDSGVYFCASSRVLHLAGELFFGEGSRLTVL.

This clonotype was recorded many times. The rearrangement uses TRBV5-6 and TRBJ1-1; 7 nucleotides align to TRBD1. Germline CDR1 is SGHDT and CDR2 is YYEEEE. V was clipped by 4 bases and J by 6 bases; unmatched bases: 6. The CDR3 length is 13 residues. CDR3 bases: TGTGCCAGCAGCCTTGCCGGGACAGCTGAAGCTTTCTTT. Translating gives CASSLAGTAEAFF.